The 24 T cell receptor beta chains below were found in one sample sequenced in a study of breast tumors, draining lymph nodes, adjacent tissues. The lymph nodes were axillary draining lymph nodes from breast cancer patients. TCRdb reprocessed the multiplex PCR reads with MiXCR, giving one entry per CDR3 protein. The sample carries some 150,000 distinct CDR3 sequences, about 22% recorded once. The sequenced material came from axillary lymph node tissue. These receptors all come from a female donor with breast cancer. Some clones in this sample may be carry-over from other donors' samples.

The sample holds a few counts of this clonotype. The genes are TRBV3-1 and TRBJ2-3; TRBD2 matches 7 bases. Trimming removed 2 bases from V and 6 bases from J; junction bases left unmatched: 2. This CDR3 has 13 amino acids. Per germline, CDR1 LGHDT and CDR2 YNNKEL (reference sequence). In DNA, the CDR3 is TGTGCCAGCAGCCAACGGGGGGAGGATACGCAGTATTTT. Amino acids: CASSQRGEDTQYF.

In regard to this clonotype: This may arise from a read error, as a much more abundant clone is one base away. The chain employs TRBV19 and TRBJ2-1; D is perhaps TRBD1 (6 bases). Trimming cost V 3 bases and J 8 bases, with 17 bases left between them. Germline assignment: CDR1 LNHDA and CDR2 SQIVND (reference sequence). The CDR3 runs 15 residues. The DNA for the CDR3 is TGTGCCAGTAGTATCCAGCCAGGGGCATACGATGAGCAGTTCTTC. Translating gives CASSIQPGAYDEQFF. The variable domain in full, with the rest retrieved from reference TRBV19 and TRBJ2-1, is DGGITQSPKYLFRKEGQNVTLSCEQNLNHDAMYWYRQDPGQGLRLIYYSQIVNDFQKGDIAEGYSVSREKKESFPLTVTSAQKNPTAFYLCASSIQPGAYDEQFFGPGTRLTVL.

This clonotype came up many times. The rearrangement joins TRBV10-1 to TRBJ1-4; perhaps TRBD1 as D (6 bases). The germline V and J ends were trimmed by 4 bases and 11 bases, with 26 bases remaining between them. This CDR3 contains 17 residues. Germline CDR1 WNHNN, CDR2 SYGVQD (reference sequence). CDR3 amino acids: CASSGPTGRIGLGKLFF. CDR3 DNA: TGCGCCAGCAGTGGGCCCACAGGGAGGATAGGGCTAGGTAAACTGTTTTTT.

This clonotype was picked up many times. The rearrangement links TRBV11-3 to TRBJ2-1; 8 nucleotides line up with TRBD2. Germline lookup yields CDR1 SGHNT and CDR2 YENEEA. The V and J ends lost 1 base and 7 bases, in that order; junction bases with no gene match: 6. This CDR3 has 15 residues. CDR3 amino acids: CASSLAGGNTNEQFF. The CDR3 region has the DNA TGTGCCAGCAGCTTAGCGGGAGGGAATACGAATGAGCAGTTCTTC.

This clonotype was counted at least ten times. The genes are TRBV5-1 and TRBJ2-1, with 8 bases aligning to TRBD2. Trimming took 9 bases from V and 0 from J; bases not matched to a gene: 8. This CDR3 contains 15 residues. CDR1 and CDR2 from the germline V gene are SGHRS and YFSETQ. The CDR3, as DNA: TGCGCCACCCCAGCGGGGGCCAGCTCCTACAATGAGCAGTTCTTC. This gives the protein CATPAGASSYNEQFF.

Details on this clonotype: A read error may explain this, as a much larger clone is one base away. This CDR3 reads CACSAYSGTGNSPLHF. The DNA for the CDR3 is TGTGCCTGCAGTGCTTACTCCGGGACAGGGAATTCACCCCTCCACTTT. The rearrangement links TRBV27 to TRBJ1-6; 9 bases agree with TRBD1. The CDR3 loop spans 16 amino acids. The V gene's germline CDR1 is MNHEY and CDR2 SMNVEV (reference sequence).

The chain carries TRBV4-3 and TRBJ2-6; D possibly corresponds to TRBD2 (6 bases). This CDR3 has 18 residues. Germline loops: CDR1 LGHNA, CDR2 YSLEER. The V and J ends lost 3 bases and 1 base respectively, with 16 bases between them. The CDR3 reads CASSQGKLGGSGANVLTF. For the CDR3, the DNA is TGCGCCAGCAGCCAGGGGAAACTTGGAGGGTCTGGGGCCAACGTCCTGACTTTC.

At least ten counts were recorded for this clonotype. The chain recombines TRBV20-1 with TRBJ2-3, with unresolved D. The V end lost 7 bases, the J end lost 0 bases, and 11 bases lay between the germline ends. This CDR3 is 13 amino acids long. Germline lookup yields CDR1 DFQATT and CDR2 SNEGSKA (reference sequence). The CDR3 is CSVTETSTDTQYF. The CDR3 DNA reads as TGCAGTGTGACCGAAACTAGCACAGATACGCAGTATTTT.

This clonotype came up many times. This chain joins TRBV5-4 and TRBJ2-5; 8 nucleotides line up with TRBD2. Unmatched junction bases numbered 9, after V lost 0 bases and J lost 5 bases. Germline V CDR1 and CDR2: SGHNT, YYREEE (reference sequence). The CDR3 loop spans 16 amino acids. This chain's CDR3 is CASSLAGGARGETQYF. The CDR3 DNA reads TGTGCCAGCAGCTTGGCCGGGGGGGCGAGGGGGGAGACCCAGTACTTC.

This clonotype was seen ten or more times. V usage is TRBV2 and J usage is TRBJ1-2; D is ambiguous. The CDR3 runs 11 residues. The V and J ends lost 7 bases and 8 bases respectively, with 11 bases between them. Germline CDR1 SNHLY, CDR2 FYNNEI. The CDR3 DNA reads TGTGCCAGCACCCCCGGCCCGGGCTACACCTTC. Encoded protein: CASTPGPGYTF.

This clonotype was recorded at least ten times. The chain combines TRBV7-2 with TRBJ2-7; TRBD2 matches 14 bases. From germline, CDR1 is SGHTA and CDR2 FQGNSA. V lost 5 bases and J lost 3; bases outside the gene matches: 9. This CDR3 has 17 residues. The CDR3 DNA reads as TGTGCCAGCAGCCTAGGGACTAGCGGGAGAGGGTACTACGAGCAGTACTTC. The encoded protein is CASSLGTSGRGYYEQYF.

This rearrangement joins TRBV12-3 or TRBV12-4 to TRBJ1-4, with D tentatively TRBD1 (6 bases). Trimming stripped 4 bases from V and 8 bases from J, with 11 bases between. The CDR3 is 13 residues long. The CDR3 region is CASSSFTGEKLFF. CDR3 in DNA: TGTGCCAGCAGTTCGTTCACAGGGGAAAAACTGTTTTTT.

This clonotype has ten or more counts. This rearrangement joins TRBV7-2 to TRBJ2-7, with TRBD1 matching 9 bases. CDR1 and CDR2 from the germline V gene are SGHTA and FQGNSA. This CDR3 contains 14 residues. The V gene end was trimmed by 3 bases and the J gene end by 4 bases; junction bases not matched to a gene: 4. The CDR3 reads CASSFGTGYYEQYF. DNA of the CDR3: TGTGCCAGCAGCTTCGGGACAGGGTATTACGAGCAGTACTTC.

This clonotype was found many times. The chain couples TRBV29-1 to TRBJ2-3; TRBD1 might be the D (5 bases). V dropped 5 bases and J dropped 8 bases, with 29 bases sitting between them. The germline CDR1 and CDR2 sequences are SQVTM and ANQGSEA. The CDR3 runs to 17 residues. The DNA of the CDR3 is TGCAGCGTTTCACGTCGGGCTGCGGCCCACTCACAGGCTACGCAGTATTTT. Translation gives CSVSRRAAAHSQATQYF.

This clonotype occurred many times. The genes are TRBV4-1 and TRBJ2-6, with 7 bases matching TRBD2. V gave up 0 bases and J gave up 4 bases; unmatched junction bases: 21. CDR1 and CDR2 (germline): MGHRA, YSYEKL. The CDR3 covers 22 residues. The CDR3 DNA follows: TGCGCCAGCAGCCAAGACCGACCTTGGGAGGGAGGTGTTCTGTCCGGGGCCAACGTCCTGACTTTC. It translates to CASSQDRPWEGGVLSGANVLTF.

Ten or more counts support this clonotype. The CDR3 DNA reads TGTGCCAGCAGTGACCCAGGAGACTACACCGGGGAGCTGTTTTTT. It yields the protein CASSDPGDYTGELFF. The rearrangement joins TRBV2 to TRBJ2-2; D unclear. Trimming left V 3 bases short and J 3 bases short, with 11 bases between. CDR3 size: 15 residues. Germline V gene data show CDR1 as SNHLY and CDR2 as FYNNEI.

Concerning this clonotype itself: It may be a read error: a sequence one base away is much more abundant. The chain links TRBV19 to TRBJ2-7; 12 bases fit TRBD1. The V gene's germline CDR1 is LNHDA and CDR2 SQIVND (reference sequence). The CDR3 is 15 amino acids. CDR3 sequence reads: CASSSGTGGSYGQYF. The CDR3 DNA reads TGTGCCAGTAGTTCGGGGACAGGGGGCTCCTACGGGCAGTACTTC.

In its sample, this clonotype was seen a few times. V gene TRBV28 combines with J gene TRBJ1-5; D may be TRBD1 (5 bases). The germline V and J ends were trimmed by 6 bases and 4 bases, with 19 bases remaining between them. Germline CDR1 is MDHEN and CDR2 is SYDVKM. This CDR3 comprises 16 residues. The DNA for the CDR3 is TGTGCCAGCAGCCCCTCGGACATGGTTGGGAATCAGCCCCAGCATTTT. Its translation: CASSPSDMVGNQPQHF.

This clonotype was found many times. The V and J genes are TRBV2 and TRBJ1-5; TRBD1 might be the D (5 bases). This CDR3 spans 16 amino acids. V dropped 7 bases and J dropped 5 bases, with 21 bases sitting between them. CDR1 and CDR2 (germline): SNHLY, FYNNEI. CDR3 protein: CASTAMVVGGHQPQHF. The CDR3 nucleotides are TGTGCCAGCACTGCAATGGTGGTGGGGGGACATCAGCCCCAGCATTTT.

The table lists this clonotype with a few counts. One junction end does not reproduce the germline sequence, and a read error may be involved. This chain connects TRBV5-6 to TRBJ2-5; 7 positions match TRBD2. The CDR3 totals 15 residues. The germline V gene encodes CDR1 SGHDT and CDR2 YYEEEE. The CDR3 region has the DNA TGTGCCAGCAGTTTGGCACTAGCGACTCAAGAGACCCAGTACTTC. This codes for CASSLALATQETQYF.

Of note for this clonotype: It may be a read error: a sequence one base away is much more abundant. The rearrangement links TRBV5-6 to TRBJ1-3, with D possibly matching TRBD1 (5 bases). The CDR3 is made up of 14 amino acids. CDR1 is SGHDT and CDR2 is YYEEEE in the germline V gene. This CDR3 reads CAGSLWGAGNTIYF. The CDR3 nucleotides are TGTGCCGGCAGCTTGTGGGGCGCTGGAAACACCATATATTTT.

V gene TRBV6-5 combines with J gene TRBJ2-6; no clear D gene. Trimming cost V 5 bases and J 0 bases, with 8 bases left between them. Germline V lookup: CDR1 MNHEY, CDR2 SVGAGI. The CDR3 loop spans 15 amino acids. The CDR3 loop is CASSTVLSGANVLTF. The CDR3 DNA is TGTGCCAGCAGTACAGTTCTCTCTGGGGCCAACGTCCTGACTTTC.

This clonotype was counted many times. V usage is TRBV7-8 and J usage is TRBJ2-1; TRBD2 matches at 14 bases. Per germline, CDR1 SGHVS and CDR2 FQNEAQ. This CDR3 has 17 amino acids. Losses at the gene ends were 5 bases for V and 8 bases for J; bases not matched to a gene: 11. The chain's CDR3 is CASSLLGTSGSWDEQFF. The CDR3 DNA reads TGTGCCAGCAGCCTGTTGGGGACTAGCGGGAGTTGGGATGAGCAGTTCTTC.

This clonotype was detected many times. The gene calls are TRBV6-1 and TRBJ1-2; D possibly corresponds to TRBD1 (6 bases). Between the trimmed V and J ends, which lost 2 bases and 8 bases, there was a span of 18 bases. The CDR3 sequence is 15 residues long. Germline CDR1 is MNHNS and CDR2 is SASEGT. CDR3 DNA sequence: TGTGCCAGCAGTGAAAGTCCGACAGGACCTGAGGGCTACACCTTC. It encodes CASSESPTGPEGYTF.